The rows below give T cell receptor beta chains drawn from one sample of a study of cytomegalovirus exposure and HLA in healthy donors. Data came from immunoSEQ multiplex PCR; TCRdb stores just in-frame clones and leaves some out. The sample has about 160,000 clones, approximately 88% seen once. Sequenced sample: PBMCs. These receptors were collected from a man under 40 in good health and CMV-seronegative. Both conserved end residues are part of each CDR3. The D gene is left open where the match is weak. Not every row has a clone size; where given, it reads once, few, many or a size class.

J gene: TRBJ2-3
D gene: NA
clone size: NA
V gene: TRBV7-2
CDR3 DNA: TGTGCCAGCAGCTCAGGGCCGGACAGTTACACAGATACGCAGTATTTT
CDR3 protein: CASSSGPDSYTDTQYF

J gene: TRBJ2-1
D gene: TRBD2
clone size: NA
V gene: TRBV27
CDR3 DNA: TGTGCCAGCAGTTTAAGACTAGCGGGGAAATACAATGAGCAGTTCTTC
CDR3 protein: CASSLRLAGKYNEQFF

J gene: TRBJ2-3
D gene: NA
clone size: NA
V gene: TRBV5-4
CDR3 DNA: TGTGCCAGCAGCGCGGATAGCGTTGATACGCAGTATTTT
CDR3 protein: CASSADSVDTQYF

J gene: TRBJ2-7
D gene: TRBD1
clone size: NA
V gene: TRBV18
CDR3 DNA: TGTGCCAGCTCACGGGGGACAGAATACTACGAGCAGTACTTC
CDR3 protein: CASSRGTEYYEQYF

J gene: TRBJ2-1
D gene: NA
clone size: NA
V gene: TRBV13
CDR3 DNA: TGTGCCAGCAGCTTAGCTAGACGCAATGAGCAGTTCTTC
CDR3 protein: CASSLARRNEQFF

J gene: TRBJ2-7
D gene: NA
clone size: NA
V gene: TRBV28
CDR3 DNA: TGTGCCAGCAGTTTACTTATCCGCCAGGGAACCTACGAGCAGTACTTC
CDR3 protein: CASSLLIRQGTYEQYF

J gene: TRBJ2-3
D gene: TRBD2
clone size: few
V gene: TRBV11-3
CDR3 DNA: TGTGCCAGCAGCTTAGGGACCCCGCTAGCGGGGGTCACAGATACGCAGTATTTT
CDR3 protein: CASSLGTPLAGVTDTQYF

J gene: TRBJ1-2
D gene: TRBD1
clone size: NA
V gene: TRBV10-3
CDR3 DNA: TGTGCCATCAGTGAGCCGGGACAGGGATCTGGCTACACCTTC
CDR3 protein: CAISEPGQGSGYTF

J gene: TRBJ2-3
D gene: TRBD2
clone size: NA
V gene: TRBV2
CDR3 DNA: TGTGCCAGCAGCGGATACCAGGGACTAGCCTCTAATACGCAGTATTTT
CDR3 protein: CASSGYQGLASNTQYF

J gene: TRBJ2-7
D gene: TRBD2
clone size: NA
V gene: TRBV20-1
CDR3 DNA: TGCAGTGCTCCACGGGGGGACGAGCAGTACTTC
CDR3 protein: CSAPRGDEQYF

J gene: TRBJ1-2
D gene: TRBD1
clone size: NA
V gene: TRBV7-6
CDR3 DNA: TGTGCCAGCAGCTTTGATTCGGGACAGGGAAACTATGGCTACACCTTC
CDR3 protein: CASSFDSGQGNYGYTF

J gene: TRBJ2-3
D gene: NA
clone size: NA
V gene: TRBV4-2
CDR3 DNA: TGTGCCAGCAGCTCAGGCGTGAATGGAGGTACTAGCACAGATACGCAGTATTTT
CDR3 protein: CASSSGVNGGTSTDTQYF

J gene: TRBJ2-7
D gene: TRBD1
clone size: NA
V gene: TRBV19
CDR3 DNA: TGTGCCAGTAGTATTGGGGACAGGGCCTACGAGCAGTACTTC
CDR3 protein: CASSIGDRAYEQYF

J gene: TRBJ2-2
D gene: NA
clone size: NA
V gene: TRBV18
CDR3 DNA: TGTGCCAGCTCACCAGGAGCGTCTTCCACCGGGGAGCTGTTTTTT
CDR3 protein: CASSPGASSTGELFF

J gene: TRBJ2-3
D gene: NA
clone size: few
V gene: TRBV5-1
CDR3 DNA: TGCGCCAGCAGCTCCGCGGGCTCGCCGAGCACAGATACGCAGTATTTT
CDR3 protein: CASSSAGSPSTDTQYF

J gene: TRBJ2-7
D gene: TRBD1
clone size: NA
V gene: TRBV27
CDR3 DNA: TGTGCCAGCAGTCTCTCCGGGACAGCGTCAACCTACGAGCAGTACTTC
CDR3 protein: CASSLSGTASTYEQYF

J gene: TRBJ2-1
D gene: TRBD1
clone size: NA
V gene: TRBV7-9
CDR3 DNA: TGTGCCAGCAGCTCCATGGGGCGGGCAGGGGGCTCCTACAATGAGCAGTTCTTC
CDR3 protein: CASSSMGRAGGSYNEQFF

J gene: TRBJ2-7
D gene: TRBD2
clone size: few
V gene: TRBV4-3
CDR3 DNA: TGCGCCAGCAGCCCGACTAGCGTCCTCGCCGAGCAGTACTTC
CDR3 protein: CASSPTSVLAEQYF

J gene: TRBJ2-3
D gene: NA
clone size: once
V gene: TRBV5-1
CDR3 DNA: TGCGCCAGCAGCTTGGGGGCTAGCGGCACAGATACGCAGTATTTT
CDR3 protein: CASSLGASGTDTQYF

J gene: TRBJ2-1
D gene: TRBD2
clone size: NA
V gene: TRBV27
CDR3 DNA: TGTGCCAGCAGTCCCCCGACTAGCGGGAGGTTTTTGAATGAGCAGTTCTTC
CDR3 protein: CASSPPTSGRFLNEQFF

J gene: TRBJ2-1
D gene: TRBD2
clone size: NA
V gene: TRBV19
CDR3 DNA: TGTGCCAGTAGTACTTTAGCGGGACGCTCCTACAATGAGCAGTTCTTC
CDR3 protein: CASSTLAGRSYNEQFF

J gene: TRBJ2-5
D gene: NA
clone size: NA
V gene: TRBV29-1
CDR3 DNA: TGCAGCGTTGGGGCAGTAACCCAGTACTTC
CDR3 protein: CSVGAVTQYF

J gene: TRBJ1-2
D gene: NA
clone size: NA
V gene: TRBV2
CDR3 DNA: TGTGCCAGCAGAGACCCCCTTGGAGCAGGGATAGGCTACACCTTC
CDR3 protein: CASRDPLGAGIGYTF

J gene: TRBJ2-7
D gene: TRBD2
clone size: NA
V gene: TRBV5-1
CDR3 DNA: TGCGCCAGCAGCTTGGGAGCTAGCGGGAGATACGAGCAGTACTTC
CDR3 protein: CASSLGASGRYEQYF

J gene: TRBJ2-7
D gene: NA
clone size: NA
V gene: TRBV4-2
CDR3 DNA: TGTGCCAGCAGCCCAGGCCTCAGCTCCGAGCAGTACTTC
CDR3 protein: CASSPGLSSEQYF

J gene: TRBJ2-1
D gene: TRBD1
clone size: NA
V gene: TRBV19
CDR3 DNA: TGTGCCAGTAGTATCTGGACAGGGGACAATGAGCAGTTCTTC
CDR3 protein: CASSIWTGDNEQFF

J gene: TRBJ2-1
D gene: TRBD1
clone size: NA
V gene: TRBV29-1
CDR3 DNA: TGCAGCGCACAGGGGGTCCAACACGAGCTCGTAATGGAGCAGTTCTTC
CDR3 protein: CSAQGVQHELVMEQFF

J gene: TRBJ1-6
D gene: NA
clone size: NA
V gene: TRBV10-2
CDR3 DNA: TGCGCCAGCAGTGAGGCTAGGGGGACACCCCTCCACTTT
CDR3 protein: CASSEARGTPLHF

J gene: TRBJ2-5
D gene: TRBD2
clone size: few
V gene: TRBV30
CDR3 DNA: TGTGCCTGGAGTGTTTCGGGAGGGCCCGTAAAGACCCAGTACTTC
CDR3 protein: CAWSVSGGPVKTQYF

J gene: TRBJ2-1
D gene: TRBD1
clone size: few
V gene: TRBV7-3
CDR3 DNA: TGTGCCAGCAGCTTAGTGGACAGGAGCTCCTACAATGAGCAGTTCTTC
CDR3 protein: CASSLVDRSSYNEQFF

J gene: TRBJ2-1
D gene: TRBD2
clone size: NA
V gene: TRBV5-1
CDR3 DNA: TGCGCCAGCAGATCCTCGAGCGGGGGTTACAATGAGCAGTTCTTC
CDR3 protein: CASRSSSGGYNEQFF

J gene: TRBJ2-7
D gene: NA
clone size: NA
V gene: TRBV5-4
CDR3 DNA: TGTGCCAGCAGCTTGAAGGCAGGGAATGGCTACGAGCAGTACTTC
CDR3 protein: CASSLKAGNGYEQYF

J gene: TRBJ1-5
D gene: NA
clone size: NA
V gene: TRBV27
CDR3 DNA: TGTGCCAGCAGTTTATTGGGGGGGGATAGCAATCAGCCCCAGCATTTT
CDR3 protein: CASSLLGGDSNQPQHF

J gene: TRBJ2-3
D gene: NA
clone size: NA
V gene: TRBV2
CDR3 DNA: TGTGCCAGCAGTATAACAGATACGCAGTATTTT
CDR3 protein: CASSITDTQYF

J gene: TRBJ1-1
D gene: TRBD1
clone size: NA
V gene: TRBV18
CDR3 DNA: TGTGCCAGTGCCGGGACAGGGCTCGAAAGCACTGAAGCTTTCTTT
CDR3 protein: CASAGTGLESTEAFF

J gene: TRBJ1-5
D gene: TRBD1
clone size: NA
V gene: TRBV5-8
CDR3 DNA: TGTGCCAGCAGCTTAGGCAGGGGGCGCAATCAGCCCCAGCATTTT
CDR3 protein: CASSLGRGRNQPQHF

J gene: TRBJ2-5
D gene: TRBD2
clone size: once
V gene: TRBV5-6
CDR3 DNA: TGTGCCAGCAGCTTAATGTGGGCGGGGGGCCAACAAGAGACCCAGTACTTC
CDR3 protein: CASSLMWAGGQQETQYF

J gene: TRBJ1-6
D gene: NA
clone size: NA
V gene: TRBV7-6
CDR3 DNA: TGTGCCAGCAGGGCGGGGGAGGCCTATAATTCACCCCTCCACTTT
CDR3 protein: CASRAGEAYNSPLHF

J gene: TRBJ1-1
D gene: NA
clone size: NA
V gene: TRBV19
CDR3 DNA: TGTGCCACCAGTAGCCTGGGGAGCACTGAAGCTTTCTTT
CDR3 protein: CATSSLGSTEAFF

J gene: TRBJ2-6
D gene: NA
clone size: NA
V gene: TRBV11-2
CDR3 DNA: TGTGCCAGCAGCTTATGGAGCTCTGGGGCCAACGTCCTGACTTTC
CDR3 protein: CASSLWSSGANVLTF

J gene: TRBJ2-1
D gene: TRBD1
clone size: NA
V gene: TRBV6-1
CDR3 DNA: TGTGCCAGCAGGGCCTTTGACAGGGGGCCAAATGAGCAGTTCTTC
CDR3 protein: CASRAFDRGPNEQFF

J gene: TRBJ2-4
D gene: NA
clone size: once
V gene: TRBV7-2
CDR3 DNA: TGTGCCAGCAGCTTAGGGCAGGGCAAAAACATTCAGTACTTC
CDR3 protein: CASSLGQGKNIQYF

J gene: TRBJ1-2
D gene: TRBD1
clone size: NA
V gene: TRBV5-1
CDR3 DNA: TGCGCCAGCAGCACCACAGGGGGGAGAAACTATGGCTACACCTTC
CDR3 protein: CASSTTGGRNYGYTF

J gene: TRBJ2-2
D gene: NA
clone size: NA
V gene: TRBV18
CDR3 DNA: TGTGCCAGCTCACCAGGGACAACGAACACCGGGGAGCTGTTTTTT
CDR3 protein: CASSPGTTNTGELFF

J gene: TRBJ2-1
D gene: TRBD2
clone size: NA
V gene: TRBV11-3
CDR3 DNA: TGTGCCAGCAGCCTAGCGGGGTACAATGAGCAGTTCTTC
CDR3 protein: CASSLAGYNEQFF

J gene: TRBJ1-4
D gene: TRBD1
clone size: NA
V gene: TRBV5-6
CDR3 DNA: TGTGCCAGCAGCCCCCTGAACAGGGGTGGTGAAAAACTGTTTTTT
CDR3 protein: CASSPLNRGGEKLFF

J gene: TRBJ1-1
D gene: NA
clone size: few
V gene: TRBV30
CDR3 DNA: TGTGCCTGGAGTTTTTGGGGGGAGAACACTGAAGCTTTCTTT
CDR3 protein: CAWSFWGENTEAFF

J gene: TRBJ2-5
D gene: TRBD1
clone size: few
V gene: TRBV4-1
CDR3 DNA: TGCGCCAGCAGCCTGGCCGGGACAGGGTCGGAGACCCAGTACTTC
CDR3 protein: CASSLAGTGSETQYF